In its sample, the clone carrying this T cell receptor beta chain was seen once. Its antigen is still unknown. The entry originates in a study of radiotherapy plus CTLA-4 blockade in lung cancer. Generated by immunoSEQ multiplex PCR, the TCRdb table keeps only in-frame clones and is missing some. The top ten clones hold less than 4.5% of a sample with some 60,000 clones, 70% to 80% of them seen once. Study-wide results and caveats: TCR clones from tumors expanded in blood after radiotherapy plus ipilimumab.

V gave up 5 bases and J gave up 3 bases; unmatched junction bases: 6. CDR1 and CDR2 from the germline V gene are SGHVS and FNYEAQ. The CDR3 covers 14 residues. The sequence came from a human donor with non-small cell lung cancer who had a partial response to radiotherapy plus ipilimumab. The genes are TRBV7-6 and TRBJ1-1; 7 bases match TRBD1. The sample in question was peripheral blood, obtained from a patient treated with radiotherapy plus ipilimumab. CDR3 coding DNA: TGTGCCAGCAGCGCCACGACAGGGTACACTGAAGCTTTCTTT. Protein sequence: CASSATTGYTEAFF.